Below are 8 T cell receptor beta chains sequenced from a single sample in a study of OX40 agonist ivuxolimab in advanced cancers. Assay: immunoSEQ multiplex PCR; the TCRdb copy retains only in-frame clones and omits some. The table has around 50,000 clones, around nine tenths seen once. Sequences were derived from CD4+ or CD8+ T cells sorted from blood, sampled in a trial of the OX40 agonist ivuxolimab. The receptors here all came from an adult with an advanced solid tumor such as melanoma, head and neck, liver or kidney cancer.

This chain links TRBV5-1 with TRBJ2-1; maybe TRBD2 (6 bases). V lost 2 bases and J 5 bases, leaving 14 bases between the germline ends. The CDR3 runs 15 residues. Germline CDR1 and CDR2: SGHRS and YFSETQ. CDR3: CASSFRLTRNNEQFF. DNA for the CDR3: TGCGCCAGCAGCTTCCGGCTGACTAGAAACAATGAGCAGTTCTTC.

The CDR3, as DNA: TGCGCCAGCAGCCAAGCCCGGGACAGAATGAACACTGAAGCTTTCTTT. Its translation is CASSQARDRMNTEAFF. The rearrangement links TRBV4-1 to TRBJ1-1, with 7 bases that match TRBD1. Germline assignment: CDR1 MGHRA and CDR2 YSYEKL. V gave up 1 base and J gave up 0 bases; unmatched junction bases: 5. CDR3 length: 16 residues.

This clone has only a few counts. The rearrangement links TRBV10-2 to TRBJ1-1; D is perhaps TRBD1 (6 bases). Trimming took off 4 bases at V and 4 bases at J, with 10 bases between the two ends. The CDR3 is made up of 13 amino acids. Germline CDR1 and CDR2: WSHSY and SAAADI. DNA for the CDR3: TGCGCCAGCAGTGGACACAGGGCCACTGAAGCTTTCTTT. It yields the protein CASSGHRATEAFF.

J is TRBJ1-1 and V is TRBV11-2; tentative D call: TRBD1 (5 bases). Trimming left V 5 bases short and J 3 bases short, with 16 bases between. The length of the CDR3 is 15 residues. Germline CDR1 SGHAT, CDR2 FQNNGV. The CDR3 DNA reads TGTGCCAGCAGCCCGGGCCCAGGGTCCTACACTGAAGCTTTCTTT. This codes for CASSPGPGSYTEAFF.

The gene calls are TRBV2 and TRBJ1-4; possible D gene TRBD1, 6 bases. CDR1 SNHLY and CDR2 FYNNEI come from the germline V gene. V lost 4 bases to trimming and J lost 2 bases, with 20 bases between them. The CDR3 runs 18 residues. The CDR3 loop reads CASSGTEGVAGTNEKLFF. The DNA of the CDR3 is TGTGCCAGCAGTGGGACCGAGGGGGTGGCCGGGACTAATGAAAAACTGTTTTTT.

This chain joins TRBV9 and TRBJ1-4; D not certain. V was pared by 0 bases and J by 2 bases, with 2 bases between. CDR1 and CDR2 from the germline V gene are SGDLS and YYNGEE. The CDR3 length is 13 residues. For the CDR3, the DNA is TGTGCCAGCAGCGTAGGTACTAATGAAAAACTGTTTTTT. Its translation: CASSVGTNEKLFF.

Here the CDR3 DNA reads TGTGCCAGCAGCTCACAGGGGTTGGAGACCCAGTACTTC. Protein product: CASSSQGLETQYF. The genes are TRBV11-3 and TRBJ2-5; the match to TRBD1 covers 7 bases. V dropped 4 bases and J dropped 5; count of bases not matched to a gene: 4. The germline V gene encodes CDR1 SGHNT and CDR2 YENEEA. CDR3 size: 13 residues.

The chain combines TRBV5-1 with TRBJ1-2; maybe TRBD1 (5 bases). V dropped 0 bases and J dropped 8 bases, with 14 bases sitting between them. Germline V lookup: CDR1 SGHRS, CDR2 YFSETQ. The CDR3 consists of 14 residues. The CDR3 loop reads CASSLEGDLGGYTF. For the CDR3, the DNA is TGCGCCAGCAGCTTGGAAGGGGACCTGGGGGGCTACACCTTC. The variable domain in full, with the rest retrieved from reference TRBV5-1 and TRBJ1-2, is KAGVTQTPRYLIKTRGQQVTLSCSPISGHRSVSWYQQTPGQGLQFLFEYFSETQRNKGNFPGRFSGRQFSNSRSEMNVSTLELGDSALYLCASSLEGDLGGYTFGSGTRLTVV.